This T cell receptor beta chain was recorded in a study of OX40 agonist ivuxolimab in advanced cancers. On the study more broadly: The group had a mean age of around 64 years, ranged from about 20 to 90, and was 80% to 85% male. Treatment received earlier with anti-PD-1, anti-PD-L1 or anti-CTLA-4 agents was allowed, and more than 35% had some. Study-level findings and limits: Both CD4+ and CD8+ T cell populations in blood had undergone clonal expansion by week 6 at 0.1 to 3.0 mg/kg.

The repertoire was sequenced with immunoSEQ multiplex PCR; TCRdb's copy has only in-frame clones and lacks some. The sample consists of roughly 55,000 clones, approximately 86% of them appearing once. The CDR3 sequence is 15 residues long. About this clone: Antigen: not known.

V is TRBV1 and J is TRBJ2-5; TRBD2 is the table's D call and was not checked against the DNA. TRBV1 is annotated as a pseudogene. This specimen was CD4+ or CD8+ T cells sorted from blood, taken in a trial of the OX40 agonist ivuxolimab. The TCR originated in an adult with an advanced solid tumor such as melanoma, head and neck, liver or kidney cancer. This chain's CDR3 is CTSSRFRGGGETQYF. The CDR3 DNA follows: TGCACCAGCAGCCGCTTTAGGGGGGGCGGGGAGACCCAGTACTTC.